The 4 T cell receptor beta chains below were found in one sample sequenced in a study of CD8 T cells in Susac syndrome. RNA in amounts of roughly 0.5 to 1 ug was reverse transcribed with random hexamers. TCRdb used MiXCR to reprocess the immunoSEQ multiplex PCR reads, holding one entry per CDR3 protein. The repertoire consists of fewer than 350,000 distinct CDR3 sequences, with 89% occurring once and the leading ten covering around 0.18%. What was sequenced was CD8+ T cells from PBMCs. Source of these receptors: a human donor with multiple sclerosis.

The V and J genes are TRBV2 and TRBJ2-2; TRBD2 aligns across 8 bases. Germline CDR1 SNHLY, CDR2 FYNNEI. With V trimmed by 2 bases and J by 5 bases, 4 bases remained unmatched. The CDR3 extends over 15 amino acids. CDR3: CASSESSGGTGELFF. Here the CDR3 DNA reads TGTGCCAGCAGTGAATCCAGCGGGGGTACCGGGGAGCTGTTTTTT.

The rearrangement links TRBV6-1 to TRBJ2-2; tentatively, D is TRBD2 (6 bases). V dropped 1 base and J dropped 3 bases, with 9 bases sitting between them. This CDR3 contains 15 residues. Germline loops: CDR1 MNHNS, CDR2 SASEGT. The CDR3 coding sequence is TGTGCCAGCAGTGAAGTAGGAGGGGACACCGGGGAGCTGTTTTTT. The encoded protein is CASSEVGGDTGELFF.

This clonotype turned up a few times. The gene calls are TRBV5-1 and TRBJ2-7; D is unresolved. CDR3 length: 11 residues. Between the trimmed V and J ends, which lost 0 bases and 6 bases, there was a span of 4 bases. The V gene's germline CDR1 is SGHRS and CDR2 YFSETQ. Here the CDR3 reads CASSLVGEQYF. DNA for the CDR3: TGCGCCAGCAGCTTGGTAGGCGAGCAGTACTTC.

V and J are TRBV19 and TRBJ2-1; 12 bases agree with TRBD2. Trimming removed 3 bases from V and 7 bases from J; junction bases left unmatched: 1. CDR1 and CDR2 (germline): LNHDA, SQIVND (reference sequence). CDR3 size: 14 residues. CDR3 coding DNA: TGTGCCAGTAGTATTACTAGCGGGAGGAATGAGCAGTTCTTC. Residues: CASSITSGRNEQFF.